A single count supports the clone carrying this T cell receptor beta chain. The sample is drawn from a study of blood T cell repertoires in COVID-19. Across the whole study: The United States, Italy and Spain were the sources of the acute and convalescent COVID-19 samples.

The study assigned cohorts using participant-reported clinical history. Trimming at V came to 3 bases and at J to 6 bases, leaving 10 bases not matched to a gene. Germline CDR1 reads LNHNV; CDR2 reads YYDKDF (reference sequence). There are 17 residues in the CDR3. Authors' analysis steps: Reference gene primers were amplified, and this amplification served to estimate nucleated cell counts. Profiling relied on immunoSEQ multiplex PCR, and the TCRdb table lists in-frame clones only, not all of them. Clonal size and the V and J genes are those of that table, whereas D and trimming came from the DNA. This sample carries about 400,000 clones, roughly 89% of them seen once, and the ten largest clones take 1.7%.

This clonotype was sampled from a woman in her 30s who had recovered from COVID-19. The chain employs TRBV15 and TRBJ2-2, with 10 bases lining up with TRBD1. The specimen was PBMCs or T cells enriched from blood (not recorded which). The CDR3 DNA reads TGTGCCACCAGCAGTGGCCGGGACAGGGGAGAGTCCGGGGAGCTGTTTTTT. This codes for CATSSGRDRGESGELFF.